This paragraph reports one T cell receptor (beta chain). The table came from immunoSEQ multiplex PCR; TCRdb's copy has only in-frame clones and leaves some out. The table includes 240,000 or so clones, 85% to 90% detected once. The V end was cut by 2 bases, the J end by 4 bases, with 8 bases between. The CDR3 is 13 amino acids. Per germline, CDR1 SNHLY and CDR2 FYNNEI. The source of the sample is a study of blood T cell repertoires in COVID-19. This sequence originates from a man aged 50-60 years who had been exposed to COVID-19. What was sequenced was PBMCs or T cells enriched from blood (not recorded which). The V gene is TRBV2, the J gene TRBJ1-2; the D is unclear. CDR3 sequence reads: CASSEYPGYGYTF. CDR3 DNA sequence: TGTGCCAGCAGTGAATACCCAGGCTATGGCTACACCTTC.